The clone carrying this T cell receptor (beta chain) counts as medium-sized. Antigen: not known. The sorted Tregs were CD4+CD25+CD127-/low cells. Whole-study findings and limits: Tumor-infiltrating Treg TCR alpha and beta sequences overlapped most with tumor naive CD4+ T cells, then blood naive. The TCR gene usage of tumor memory CD4+ T cells clustered together with blood and lymph node memory CD4+ cells and with lymph node naive CD4+ cells. Under 2% of tumor Treg sequences matched blood Tregs or memory cells.

V shed 3 bases and J shed 6 bases, with 8 bases lying between them. The CDR3 sequence is 12 residues long. The TRBV12-4/TRBJ1-2 clonotypes were amplified using barcode primers with ligated adaptors. TCRdb processed the multiplex PCR reads anew with MiXCR; each CDR3 protein has one entry. The sample carries about a thousand distinct CDR3 sequences, about 6% recorded once. This receptor was obtained from a female donor with breast cancer. Sequencing used tumor-infiltrating Tregs sorted from the breast tumor. The rearrangement joins TRBV12-3 or TRBV12-4 to TRBJ1-2; D call uncertain. The CDR3 protein is CASSFRSHGYTF. CDR3 nucleotide sequence: TGTGCCAGCAGTTTCCGATCTCATGGCTACACCTTC.